The entry below describes one T cell receptor beta chain. Germline lookup yields CDR1 SGHRS and CDR2 YFSETQ. Trimming shortened V by 5 bases and J by 1 base, and 9 bases separated the two germline ends. The CDR3 length is 13 residues. These data originate in a study of blood T cell repertoires in COVID-19. About the research overall: Samples taken during acute and convalescent COVID-19 were collected in the United States, Italy and Spain. The analysed material was cDNA or gDNA that came from T cells, B-cell-depleted T cells, or PBMCs.

Per the authors' pipeline: Cell counts per sample came from amplifying reference gene primers. The method was immunoSEQ multiplex PCR; TCRdb's version includes in-frame clones alone and lacks a portion of them. The D gene and trimming were derived from the DNA, and the V and J assignments and clone size from that table. The repertoire holds about 31,000 clones, about 90% seen once, with approximately 5% in the top ten. The chain links TRBV5-1 to TRBJ1-1; no definite D call. The TCR originated in a human donor in a cohort sampled during active COVID-19. Sequencing was performed on peripheral blood. The CDR3 here is CASRLEENTEAFF. As DNA, the CDR3 is TGCGCCAGCAGACTCGAGGAGAACACTGAAGCTTTCTTT.